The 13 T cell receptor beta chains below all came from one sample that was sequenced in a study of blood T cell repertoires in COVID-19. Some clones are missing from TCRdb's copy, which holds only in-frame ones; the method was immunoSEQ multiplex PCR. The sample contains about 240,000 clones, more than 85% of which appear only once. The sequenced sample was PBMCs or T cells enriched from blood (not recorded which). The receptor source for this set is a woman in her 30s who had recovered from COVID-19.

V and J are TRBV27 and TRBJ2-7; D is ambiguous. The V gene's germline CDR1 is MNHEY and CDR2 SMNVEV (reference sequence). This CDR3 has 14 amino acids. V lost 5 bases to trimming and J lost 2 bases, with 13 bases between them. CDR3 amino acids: CASSRLGRPYEQYF. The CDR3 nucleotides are TGTGCCAGCAGTAGGTTGGGCAGACCCTACGAGCAGTACTTC.

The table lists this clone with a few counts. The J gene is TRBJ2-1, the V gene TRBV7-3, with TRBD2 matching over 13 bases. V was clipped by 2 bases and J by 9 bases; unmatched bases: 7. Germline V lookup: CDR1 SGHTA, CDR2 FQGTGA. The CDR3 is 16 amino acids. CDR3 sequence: CASSLGLAGASGEQFF. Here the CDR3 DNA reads TGTGCCAGCAGCTTAGGACTAGCGGGAGCCAGTGGTGAGCAGTTCTTC.

The CDR3 protein is CASSLRGLGQKLLNSPLHF. CDR3 sequence (DNA): TGTGCCAGCAGTTTAAGGGGGTTGGGTCAAAAGCTCCTTAATTCACCCCTCCACTTT. V and J are TRBV27 and TRBJ1-6; possibly TRBD1 for D (6 bases). The V gene lost 2 bases and the J gene lost 6 bases, with 23 bases spanning the gap. The CDR3 sequence is 19 residues long. Germline CDR1 is MNHEY and CDR2 is SMNVEV (reference sequence).

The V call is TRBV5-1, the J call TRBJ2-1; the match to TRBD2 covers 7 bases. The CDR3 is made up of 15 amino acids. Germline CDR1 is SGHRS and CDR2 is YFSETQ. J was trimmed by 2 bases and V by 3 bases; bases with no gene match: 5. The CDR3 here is CASSSMGGTYNEQFF. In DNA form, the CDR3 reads TGCGCCAGCAGCTCAATGGGGGGGACCTACAATGAGCAGTTCTTC.

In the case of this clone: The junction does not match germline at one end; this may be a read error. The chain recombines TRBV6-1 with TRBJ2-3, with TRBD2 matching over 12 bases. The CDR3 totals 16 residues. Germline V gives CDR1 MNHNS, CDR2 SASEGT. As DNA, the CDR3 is TGTGCCAGCAGAGAAGGACTAGCGGGATTGGGAGATACGCAGTATTTT. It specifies CASREGLAGLGDTQYF.

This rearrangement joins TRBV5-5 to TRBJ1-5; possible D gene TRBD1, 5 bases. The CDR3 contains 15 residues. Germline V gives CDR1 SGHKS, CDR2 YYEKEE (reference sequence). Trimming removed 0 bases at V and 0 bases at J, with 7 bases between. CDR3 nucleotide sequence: TGTGCCAGCAGCTTGGGGACACATAGCAATCAGCCCCAGCATTTT. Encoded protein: CASSLGTHSNQPQHF.

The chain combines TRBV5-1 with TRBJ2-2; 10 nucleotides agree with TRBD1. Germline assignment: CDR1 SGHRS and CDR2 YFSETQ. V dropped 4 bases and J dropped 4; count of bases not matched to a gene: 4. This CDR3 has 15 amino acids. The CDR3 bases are TGCGCCAGCAGCCCGGGGACAGGGGCCACCGGGGAGCTGTTTTTT. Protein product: CASSPGTGATGELFF.

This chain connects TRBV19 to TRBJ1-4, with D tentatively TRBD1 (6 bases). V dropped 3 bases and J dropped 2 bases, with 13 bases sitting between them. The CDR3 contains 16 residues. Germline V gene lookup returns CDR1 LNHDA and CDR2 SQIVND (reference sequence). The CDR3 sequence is CASSIPGGVTNEKLFF. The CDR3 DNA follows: TGTGCCAGTAGTATCCCGGGGGGCGTCACTAATGAAAAACTGTTTTTT.

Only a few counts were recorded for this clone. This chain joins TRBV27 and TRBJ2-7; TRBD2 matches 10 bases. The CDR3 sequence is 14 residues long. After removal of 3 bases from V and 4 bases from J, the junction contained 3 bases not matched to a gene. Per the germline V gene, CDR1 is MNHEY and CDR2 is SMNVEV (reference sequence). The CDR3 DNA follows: TGTGCCAGCAGTTTCTCTAGCGGGAGTTACGAGCAGTACTTC. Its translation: CASSFSSGSYEQYF.

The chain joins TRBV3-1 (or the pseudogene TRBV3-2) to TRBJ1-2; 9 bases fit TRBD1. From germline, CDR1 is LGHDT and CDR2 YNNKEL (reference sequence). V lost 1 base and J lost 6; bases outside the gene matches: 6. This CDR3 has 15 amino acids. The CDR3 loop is CASSQARTGVDGYTF. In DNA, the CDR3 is TGTGCCAGCAGCCAAGCCCGGACAGGGGTAGATGGCTACACCTTC.

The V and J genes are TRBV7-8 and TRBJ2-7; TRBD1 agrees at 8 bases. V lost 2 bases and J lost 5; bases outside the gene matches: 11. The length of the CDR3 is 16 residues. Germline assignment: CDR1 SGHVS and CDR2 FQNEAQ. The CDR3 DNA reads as TGTGCCAGCAGCTTAAAGACGGGACAGGTCTTCGACGAGCAGTACTTC. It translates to CASSLKTGQVFDEQYF.

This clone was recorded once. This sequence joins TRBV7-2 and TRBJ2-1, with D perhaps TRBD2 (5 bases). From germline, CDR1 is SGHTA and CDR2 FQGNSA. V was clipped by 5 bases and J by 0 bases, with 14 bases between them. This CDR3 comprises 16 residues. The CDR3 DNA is TGTGCCAGCAGCGTTCCCTTCCGGGACTCCTACAATGAGCAGTTCTTC. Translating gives CASSVPFRDSYNEQFF.

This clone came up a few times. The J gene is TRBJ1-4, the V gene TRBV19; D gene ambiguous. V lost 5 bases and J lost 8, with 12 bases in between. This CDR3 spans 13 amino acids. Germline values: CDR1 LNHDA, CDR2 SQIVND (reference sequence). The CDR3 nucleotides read TGTGCCAGTAGTCCATCAGGCGAGGAAAAACTGTTTTTT. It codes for CASSPSGEEKLFF.